Following are 29 T cell receptor beta chains from one sample sequenced in a study of T cell responses to AZD1222 COVID-19 vaccine. Produced via immunoSEQ multiplex PCR; TCRdb's table is partial and in-frame only. The table has about 120,000 clones, around 85% seen once; the top ten hold 5% to 7%. The source material was peripheral blood, sampled on day 0 of AZD1222 vaccination. The receptors come from an adult in good health.

V and J are TRBV3-1 (or the pseudogene TRBV3-2) and TRBJ2-1; D is tentatively TRBD1 or TRBD2 (6 bases each). Germline assignment: CDR1 LGHDT and CDR2 YNNKEL (reference sequence). This CDR3 is built from 13 residues. V lost 4 bases to trimming and J lost 10 bases, with 14 bases between them. The CDR3 reads CASSPVRGAEQFF. In nucleotides, the CDR3 is TGTGCCAGCAGCCCAGTGAGGGGGGCCGAGCAGTTCTTC.

This chain uses TRBV6-5 with TRBJ2-1; TRBD2 agrees at 10 bases. Germline CDR1 reads MNHEY; CDR2 reads SVGAGI. J gave up 5 bases and V 4 bases, and 5 bases lay outside the gene matches. The CDR3 is made up of 15 amino acids. For the CDR3, the DNA is TGTGCCAGCAGTTTAGCGGGGGGCACTAACAATGAGCAGTTCTTC. It codes for CASSLAGGTNNEQFF.

This chain uses TRBV6-1 with TRBJ1-2; 10 nucleotides match TRBD1. The V and J ends lost 3 bases and 9 bases, in that order; junction bases with no gene match: 13. CDR3 length: 16 amino acids. Germline V gene data show CDR1 as MNHNS and CDR2 as SASEGT. The DNA of the CDR3 is TGTGCCAGCAGTGATCCGCGGCAGACAGGGGGCGAGAGCTACACCTTC. This codes for CASSDPRQTGGESYTF.

This chain links TRBV6-5 with TRBJ1-2, with TRBD1 identical over 7 bases. V shed 7 bases and J 6 bases; nucleotides not matched to a gene: 8. The CDR3 is made up of 13 amino acids. Germline V gene data show CDR1 as MNHEY and CDR2 as SVGAGI. CDR3 amino acids: CASMGQGVDGYTF. CDR3 bases: TGTGCCAGCATGGGGCAGGGGGTAGATGGCTACACCTTC.

The genes are TRBV11-1 and TRBJ1-2; 7 bases agree with TRBD1. The CDR3 consists of 14 residues. Unmatched junction bases numbered 8, after V lost 5 bases and J lost 5 bases. CDR1 and CDR2 (germline): SGHAT, FQDESV (reference sequence). DNA of the CDR3: TGTGCCAGCAGCACCGGGGACAGAAAGTATGGCTACACCTTC. Translating gives CASSTGDRKYGYTF.

This rearrangement joins TRBV2 to TRBJ2-2; possible D gene TRBD2, 6 bases. This CDR3 is 14 amino acids long. V lost 5 bases, J lost 6 bases, and 13 bases lay in between. Germline V lookup: CDR1 SNHLY, CDR2 FYNNEI. DNA for the CDR3: TGTGCCAGCAGTTACACTAGGAGGGCCGGGGAGCTGTTTTTT. As protein: CASSYTRRAGELFF.

The V and J genes are TRBV18 and TRBJ1-1; TRBD1 matches at 8 bases. CDR1 KGHSH and CDR2 LQKENI come from the germline V gene. Germline trimming cut 0 bases from V and 5 bases from J; bases unmatched to any gene: 5. The CDR3 sequence is 15 residues long. The CDR3: CASSPPTGVWTEAFF. As DNA, the CDR3 is TGTGCCAGCTCACCACCGACAGGGGTTTGGACTGAAGCTTTCTTT.

V usage is TRBV5-5 and J usage is TRBJ1-4, with D uncertain. CDR3 size: 14 residues. Trimming stripped 3 bases from V and 3 bases from J, with 9 bases between. Germline V gives CDR1 SGHKS, CDR2 YYEKEE (reference sequence). The CDR3 DNA sequence: TGTGCCAGCAGCTGGACGCAGGCTAATGAAAAACTGTTTTTT. Protein sequence: CASSWTQANEKLFF.

V gene TRBV28 combines with J gene TRBJ1-1; possibly TRBD1 for D (5 bases). Deletions cut 4 bases from V and 0 bases from J, with 15 bases between. This CDR3 has 16 amino acids. The germline V gene has CDR1 MDHEN and CDR2 SYDVKM. CDR3 in amino acids: CASSSRGAGMNTEAFF. The CDR3 coding sequence is TGTGCCAGCAGTTCAAGGGGCGCGGGGATGAACACTGAAGCTTTCTTT.

The chain couples TRBV13 to TRBJ2-7, with TRBD2 as a possible D gene (5 bases). V shed 5 bases and J shed 3 bases, with 14 bases lying between them. The CDR3 has 14 residues. Germline lookup yields CDR1 PRHDT and CDR2 FYEKMQ (reference sequence). CDR3 in DNA: TGTGCCAGCAGCCTTACCGGGATCCTCTACGAGCAGTACTTC. This codes for CASSLTGILYEQYF.

The CDR3 is CASTRTGSFRLAGETQYF. The CDR3 bases are TGTGCCAGCACGAGAACTGGGAGTTTTCGGCTAGCGGGGGAGACCCAGTACTTC. The genes are TRBV18 and TRBJ2-5, with 9 nucleotides matching TRBD2. V lost 8 bases, J lost 5 bases, and 21 bases stayed unmatched. The V gene's germline CDR1 is KGHSH and CDR2 LQKENI. This CDR3 is built from 18 residues.

The table lists this clone with a few counts. CDR3 in DNA: TGTGCCAGCAGTGACGAGGAGGGGGTCGGATCCGGGGAGCTGTTTTTT. Residues: CASSDEEGVGSGELFF. The rearrangement links TRBV6-1 to TRBJ2-2, with D possibly being TRBD1 or TRBD2 (6 bases each). Germline V gene sequence: CDR1 MNHNS, CDR2 SASEGT. The CDR3 loop spans 16 amino acids. Trimming left V 3 bases short and J 6 bases short, with 17 bases between.

The sample holds a few counts of this clone. The chain couples TRBV19 to TRBJ1-6; D is undetermined. CDR1 and CDR2 (germline): LNHDA, SQIVND (reference sequence). The CDR3 runs to 14 residues. Trimming left V 3 bases short and J 7 bases short, with 10 bases between. This CDR3 reads CASSMGGGNSPLHF. The CDR3 DNA sequence: TGTGCCAGTAGTATGGGCGGTGGGAATTCACCCCTCCACTTT.

The J gene is TRBJ2-1, the V gene TRBV7-2; 12 positions match TRBD2. Germline values: CDR1 SGHTA, CDR2 FQGNSA. Losses at the gene ends were 3 bases for V and 16 bases for J; bases not matched to a gene: 13. The CDR3 loop spans 15 amino acids. CDR3 in amino acids: CASSLETSGGPPNFF. The CDR3 region has the DNA TGTGCCAGCAGCTTGGAGACTAGCGGGGGCCCCCCGAACTTCTTC.

The chain is built from TRBV12-5 and TRBJ2-1; TRBD1 matches 10 bases. The CDR3 has 16 amino acids. The germline V gene encodes CDR1 LGHNT and CDR2 FRNRAP. Losses at the gene ends were 5 bases for V and 8 bases for J; bases not matched to a gene: 12. The CDR3 DNA follows: TGTGCTAGTGGTACCTCCCTCGGGACAGGGGCCGATGAGCAGTTCTTC. Its protein product is CASGTSLGTGADEQFF.

CDR3 bases: TGTGCCAGCAGTTTACCATCTCCGGGACAGAGCTCCTACAATGAGCAGTTCTTC. Translating it yields CASSLPSPGQSSYNEQFF. The chain has TRBV28 and TRBJ2-1; 7 positions match TRBD1. CDR3 size: 18 residues. With V trimmed by 2 bases and J by 0 bases, 10 bases remained unmatched. Germline CDR1 reads MDHEN; CDR2 reads SYDVKM. The full variable domain, with the rest looked up from reference TRBV28 and TRBJ2-1, is DVKVTQSSRYLVKRTGEKVFLECVQDMDHENMFWYRQDPGLGLRLIYFSYDVKMKEKGDIPEGYSVSREKKERFSLILESASTNQTSMYLCASSLPSPGQSSYNEQFFGPGTRLTVL.

The V gene is TRBV10-2, the J gene TRBJ1-2, with unresolved D. The CDR3 sequence is 11 residues long. Germline V gives CDR1 WSHSY, CDR2 SAAADI. V lost 7 bases, J lost 6 bases, and 9 bases lay in between. CDR3 in DNA: TGCGCCAGCAATCCTGGGAATGGCTACACCTTC. Encoded protein: CASNPGNGYTF.

The chain employs TRBV7-9 and TRBJ2-7; 9 nucleotides align to TRBD1. The CDR3 is made up of 18 amino acids. J lost 5 bases, V lost 4 bases, and 18 bases had no gene match. CDR1 SEHNR and CDR2 FQNEAQ come from the germline V gene (reference sequence). CDR3 in DNA: TGTGCCAGCAGCTCCACAGCTTCTTCCGGGACAGGGCCTGACGAGCAGTACTTC. Its protein is CASSSTASSGTGPDEQYF.

The CDR3 loop reads CASQEQGIGEQYF. The CDR3 coding sequence is TGTGCCAGCCAGGAACAGGGGATTGGCGAGCAGTACTTC. This rearrangement joins TRBV2 to TRBJ2-7, with 7 bases matching TRBD1. The germline CDR1 and CDR2 sequences are SNHLY and FYNNEI. The CDR3 contains 13 residues. V shed 8 bases, J shed 6 bases, and the junction held 10 bases outside the gene matches.

The V gene is TRBV28, the J gene TRBJ1-2, with D hard to call. This CDR3 is 11 amino acids long. The germline V and J ends were trimmed by 3 bases and 8 bases, with 7 bases remaining between them. Germline V CDR1 and CDR2: MDHEN, SYDVKM. The CDR3 is CASSFGGGYTF. CDR3 nucleotide sequence: TGTGCCAGCAGTTTTGGAGGGGGCTACACCTTC.

The V call is TRBV21-1, the J call TRBJ2-3; TRBD2, as called in the table, went unchecked against the DNA. TRBV21-1 is an annotated pseudogene. The CDR3 has 19 residues. CDR3 region: CASSKETGGGGSSTDTQYF. The CDR3 bases are TGTGCCAGCAGCAAGGAAACGGGGGGTGGTGGGAGTAGCACAGATACGCAGTATTTT.

V usage is TRBV28 and J usage is TRBJ1-1, with 7 bases lining up with TRBD1. This CDR3 spans 15 amino acids. The junction had 10 bases not matched to a gene; V was cut back by 5 bases and J by 4 bases. Germline loops: CDR1 MDHEN, CDR2 SYDVKM. The CDR3 DNA reads TGTGCCAGCAGTATCAGACAGGGCTGGGGCACTGAAGCTTTCTTT. Amino acid sequence: CASSIRQGWGTEAFF.

This chain uses TRBV2 with TRBJ2-6; TRBD1 agrees at 8 bases. CDR1 SNHLY and CDR2 FYNNEI come from the germline V gene. Trimming cost V 4 bases and J 8 bases; bases outside gene matches: 10. The CDR3 sequence is 16 residues long. The CDR3 coding sequence is TGTGCCAGCAGTGGCCCCCGCAGGGGGCAATCCAACGTCCTGACTTTC. Protein: CASSGPRRGQSNVLTF.

V is TRBV7-2 and J is TRBJ2-7, with 7 nucleotides matching TRBD1. The J segment lost 4 bases and the V segment lost 0 bases, leaving 9 bases of the junction unmatched. Per germline, CDR1 SGHTA and CDR2 FQGNSA. The CDR3 has 16 amino acids. DNA of the CDR3: TGTGCCAGCAGCTTAGCCCCGACAGGGTCCGGGTACGAGCAGTACTTC. It yields the protein CASSLAPTGSGYEQYF.

The chain is built from TRBV18 and TRBJ2-5, with D possibly being TRBD1 or TRBD2 (5 bases each). Between the trimmed V and J ends, which lost 5 bases and 5 bases, there was a span of 15 bases. CDR1 KGHSH and CDR2 LQKENI come from the germline V gene. The CDR3 is made up of 14 amino acids. CDR3 sequence reads: CASSKGPRGETQYF. CDR3 in DNA: TGTGCCAGCTCAAAGGGGCCGAGGGGCGAGACCCAGTACTTC.

This clone was counted once. The chain joins TRBV25-1 to TRBJ1-1, with D unresolved. V lost 0 bases, J lost 1 base, and 3 bases lay in between. Germline V CDR1 and CDR2: MGHDK, SYGVNS. CDR3 length: 13 residues. The chain's CDR3 is CASSEYGNTEAFF. CDR3 bases: TGTGCCAGCAGTGAATATGGGAACACTGAAGCTTTCTTT.

The chain links TRBV7-2 to TRBJ1-2; 7 bases are a match to TRBD1. Per germline, CDR1 SGHTA and CDR2 FQGNSA. J was trimmed by 5 bases and V by 5 bases; bases with no gene match: 8. The CDR3 length is 14 residues. The CDR3, as DNA: TGTGCCAGCAGCCCCCGACAGGGAGGGTATGGCTACACCTTC. It translates to CASSPRQGGYGYTF.

The V call is TRBV29-1, the J call TRBJ2-1; 8 nucleotides line up with TRBD1. Germline V gene lookup returns CDR1 SQVTM and CDR2 ANQGSEA. The trim removed 1 base at V and 0 bases at J, leaving 2 bases unmatched. The CDR3 is made up of 15 amino acids. The CDR3 DNA reads as TGCAGCGTTGAAGGGACAGGGAGCTCCTACAATGAGCAGTTCTTC. It yields the protein CSVEGTGSSYNEQFF.

The J gene is TRBJ2-3, the V gene TRBV5-6, with D possibly matching TRBD2 (7 bases). This CDR3 is 15 amino acids long. The germline V gene has CDR1 SGHDT and CDR2 YYEEEE. V was clipped by 9 bases and J by 5 bases, with 22 bases between them. CDR3 loop: CATTVGGGTGDTQYF. As DNA, the CDR3 is TGTGCCACTACGGTGGGGGGGGGCACGGGAGATACGCAGTATTTT.